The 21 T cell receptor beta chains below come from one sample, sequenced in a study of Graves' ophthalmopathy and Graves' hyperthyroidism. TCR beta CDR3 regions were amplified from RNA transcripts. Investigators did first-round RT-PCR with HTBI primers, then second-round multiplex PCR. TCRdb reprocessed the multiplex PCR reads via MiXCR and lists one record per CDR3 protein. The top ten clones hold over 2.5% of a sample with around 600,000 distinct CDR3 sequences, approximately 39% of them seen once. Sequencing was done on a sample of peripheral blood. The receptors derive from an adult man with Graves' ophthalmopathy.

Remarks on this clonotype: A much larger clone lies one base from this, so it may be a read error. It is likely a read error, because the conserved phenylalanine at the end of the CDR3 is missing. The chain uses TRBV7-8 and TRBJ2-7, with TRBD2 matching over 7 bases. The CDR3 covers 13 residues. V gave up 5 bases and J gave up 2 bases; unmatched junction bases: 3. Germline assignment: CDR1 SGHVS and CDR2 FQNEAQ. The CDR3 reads CASSSGAPYEQYL. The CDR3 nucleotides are TGTGCCAGCAGCAGCGGGGCTCCCTACGAGCAGTACCTC.

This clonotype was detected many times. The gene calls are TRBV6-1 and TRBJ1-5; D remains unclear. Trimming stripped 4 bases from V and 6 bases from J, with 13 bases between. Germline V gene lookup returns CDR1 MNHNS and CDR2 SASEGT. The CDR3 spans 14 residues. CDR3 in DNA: TGTGCCAGCAGTGTGGTGGGTATCGGTCAGCCCCAGCATTTT. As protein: CASSVVGIGQPQHF.

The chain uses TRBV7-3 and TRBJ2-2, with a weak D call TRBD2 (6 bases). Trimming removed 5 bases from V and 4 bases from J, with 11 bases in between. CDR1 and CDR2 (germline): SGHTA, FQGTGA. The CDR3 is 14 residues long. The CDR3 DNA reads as TGTGCCAGCAGCCTGACAGCGGGCACCGGGGAGCTGTTTTTT. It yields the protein CASSLTAGTGELFF.

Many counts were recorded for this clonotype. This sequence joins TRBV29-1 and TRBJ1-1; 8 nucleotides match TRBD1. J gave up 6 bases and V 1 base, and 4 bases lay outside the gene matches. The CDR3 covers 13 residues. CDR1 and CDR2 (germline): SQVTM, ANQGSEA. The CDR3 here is CSVEGTGSAEAFF. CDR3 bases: TGCAGCGTTGAAGGGACAGGGTCCGCTGAAGCTTTCTTT.

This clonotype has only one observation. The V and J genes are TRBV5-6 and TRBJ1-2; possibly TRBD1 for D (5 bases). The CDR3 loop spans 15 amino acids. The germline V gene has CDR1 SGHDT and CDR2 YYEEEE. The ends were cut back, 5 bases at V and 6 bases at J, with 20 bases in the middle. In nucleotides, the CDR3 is TGTGCCAGCAGATATGAGGGGTACGGGGAGAATGGCTACACCTTC. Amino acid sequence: CASRYEGYGENGYTF.

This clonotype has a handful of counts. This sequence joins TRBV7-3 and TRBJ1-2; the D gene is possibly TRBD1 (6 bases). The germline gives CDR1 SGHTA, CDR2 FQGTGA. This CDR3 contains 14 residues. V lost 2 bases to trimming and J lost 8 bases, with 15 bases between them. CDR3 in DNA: TGTGCCAGCAGCTTATACGGGGGGCCGGGAGGCTACACCTTC. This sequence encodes CASSLYGGPGGYTF.

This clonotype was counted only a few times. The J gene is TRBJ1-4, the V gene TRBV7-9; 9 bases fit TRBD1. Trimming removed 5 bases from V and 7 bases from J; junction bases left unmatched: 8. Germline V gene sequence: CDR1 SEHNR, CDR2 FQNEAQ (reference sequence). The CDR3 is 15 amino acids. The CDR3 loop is CASSNQQGAGEKLFF. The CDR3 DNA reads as TGTGCCAGCAGCAACCAACAGGGGGCGGGTGAAAAACTGTTTTTT.

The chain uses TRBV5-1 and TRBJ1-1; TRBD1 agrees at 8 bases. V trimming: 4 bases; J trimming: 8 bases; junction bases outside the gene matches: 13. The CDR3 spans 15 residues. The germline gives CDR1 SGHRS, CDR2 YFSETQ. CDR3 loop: CASSGTKGQGGEAFF. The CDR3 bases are TGCGCCAGCAGCGGAACGAAAGGACAGGGCGGGGAAGCTTTCTTT.

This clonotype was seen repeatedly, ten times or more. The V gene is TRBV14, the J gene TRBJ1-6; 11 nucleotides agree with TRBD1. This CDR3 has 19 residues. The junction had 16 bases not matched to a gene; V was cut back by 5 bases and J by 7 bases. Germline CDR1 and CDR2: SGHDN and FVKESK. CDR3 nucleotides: TGTGCCAGCAGCTCTGTAGGCCCCGACGGACAGGGGGCGAATTCACCCCTCCACTTT. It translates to CASSSVGPDGQGANSPLHF.

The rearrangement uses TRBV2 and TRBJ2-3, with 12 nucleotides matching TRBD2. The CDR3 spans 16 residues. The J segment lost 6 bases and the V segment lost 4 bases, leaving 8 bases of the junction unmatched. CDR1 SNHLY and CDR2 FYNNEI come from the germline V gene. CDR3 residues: CASSGLAGAYADTQYF. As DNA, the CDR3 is TGTGCCAGCAGTGGACTAGCGGGGGCTTACGCTGATACGCAGTATTTT.

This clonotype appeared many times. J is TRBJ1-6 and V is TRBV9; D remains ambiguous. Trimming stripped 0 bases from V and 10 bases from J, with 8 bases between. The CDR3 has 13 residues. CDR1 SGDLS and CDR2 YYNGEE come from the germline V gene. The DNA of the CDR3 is TGTGCCAGCAGCGTAGTGGTAGGGTCACCCCTCCACTTT. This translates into CASSVVVGSPLHF.

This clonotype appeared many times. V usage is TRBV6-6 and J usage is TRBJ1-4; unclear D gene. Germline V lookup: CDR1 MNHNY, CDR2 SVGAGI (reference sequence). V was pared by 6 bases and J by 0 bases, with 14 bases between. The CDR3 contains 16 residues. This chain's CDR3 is CASSSTHGPTNEKLFF. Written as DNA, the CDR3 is TGTGCCAGCAGCTCAACTCACGGACCAACTAATGAAAAACTGTTTTTT.

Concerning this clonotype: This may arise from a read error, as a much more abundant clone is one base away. The CDR3 reads CASSSTRGGQQPQHF. The CDR3 DNA reads TGTGCCAGTAGTTCGACTCGGGGGGGCCAACAGCCCCAGCATTTT. The chain carries TRBV19 and TRBJ1-5, with TRBD1 as a possible D gene (6 bases). Germline V gene sequence: CDR1 LNHDA, CDR2 SQIVND (reference sequence). The ends were cut back, 5 bases at V and 7 bases at J, with 18 bases in the middle. The CDR3 contains 15 residues.

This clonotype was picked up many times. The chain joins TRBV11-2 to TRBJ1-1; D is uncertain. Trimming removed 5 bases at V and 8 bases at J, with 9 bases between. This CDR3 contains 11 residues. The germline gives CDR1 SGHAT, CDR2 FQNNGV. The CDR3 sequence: CASSTRPEAFF. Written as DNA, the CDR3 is TGTGCCAGCAGCACCCGTCCCGAAGCTTTCTTT.

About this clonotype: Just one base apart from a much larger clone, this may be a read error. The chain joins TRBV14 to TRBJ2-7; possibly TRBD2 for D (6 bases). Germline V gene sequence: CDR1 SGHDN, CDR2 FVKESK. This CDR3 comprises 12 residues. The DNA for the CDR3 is TGTGCCAGCAGCCAGAGAGGCGGAGGGAAGCACTTC. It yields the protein CASSQRGGGKHF.

CDR3 bases: TGTGCCAGTAGACCTCGGGGACTAGCGCAGAACACCGGGGAGCTGTTTTTT. Protein sequence: CASRPRGLAQNTGELFF. The chain recombines TRBV19 with TRBJ2-2; 10 bases line up with TRBD2. V shed 6 bases and J 1 base; nucleotides not matched to a gene: 8. The CDR3 runs to 17 residues. CDR1 and CDR2 (germline): LNHDA, SQIVND (reference sequence).

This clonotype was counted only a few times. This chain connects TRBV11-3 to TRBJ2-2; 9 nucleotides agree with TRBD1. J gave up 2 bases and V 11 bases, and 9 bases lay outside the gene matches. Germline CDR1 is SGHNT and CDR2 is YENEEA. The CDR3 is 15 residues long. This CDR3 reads CAGSDRGSNTGELFF. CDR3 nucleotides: TGTGCCGGTAGTGACAGGGGGTCTAACACCGGGGAGCTGTTTTTT.

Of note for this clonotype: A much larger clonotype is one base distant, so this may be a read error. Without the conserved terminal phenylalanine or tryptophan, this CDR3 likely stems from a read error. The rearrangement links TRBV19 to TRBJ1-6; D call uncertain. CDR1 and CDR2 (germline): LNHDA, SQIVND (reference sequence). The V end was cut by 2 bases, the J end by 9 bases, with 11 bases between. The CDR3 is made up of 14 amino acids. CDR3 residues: CASSIQPAGSPLHS. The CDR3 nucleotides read TGTGCCAGTAGTATACAGCCCGCCGGTTCACCCCTCCACTCT.

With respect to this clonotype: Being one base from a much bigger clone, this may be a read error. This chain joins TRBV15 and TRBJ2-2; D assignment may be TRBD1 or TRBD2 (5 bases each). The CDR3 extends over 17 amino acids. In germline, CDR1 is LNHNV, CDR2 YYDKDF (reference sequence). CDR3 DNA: TGTGCCACCAGCAGAGATTTCGACAGTGCGAACACCGGGAAGCTGTTTTTT. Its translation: CATSRDFDSANTGKLFF.

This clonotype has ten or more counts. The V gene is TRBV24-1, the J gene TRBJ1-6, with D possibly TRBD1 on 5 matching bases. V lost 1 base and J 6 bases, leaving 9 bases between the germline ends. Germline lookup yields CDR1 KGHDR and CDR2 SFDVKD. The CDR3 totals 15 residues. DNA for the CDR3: TGTGCCACCAGTGATTTCGGGACGGGTAATTCACCCCTCCACTTT. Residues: CATSDFGTGNSPLHF.

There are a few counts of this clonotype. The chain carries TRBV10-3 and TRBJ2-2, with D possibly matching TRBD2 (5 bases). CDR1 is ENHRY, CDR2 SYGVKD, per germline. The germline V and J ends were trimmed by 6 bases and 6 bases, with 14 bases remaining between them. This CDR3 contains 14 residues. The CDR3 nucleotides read TGTGCCATCAGAGGCCGGGGTAGCCCCGGGGAGCTGTTTTTT. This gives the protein CAIRGRGSPGELFF.